This T cell receptor beta chain was sequenced in a study of T cell responses to AZD1222 COVID-19 vaccine. The J segment lost 2 bases and the V segment lost 0 bases, leaving 7 bases of the junction unmatched. The CDR3 covers 16 residues. CDR1 MNHEY and CDR2 SVGAGI come from the germline V gene. Clones were read by immunoSEQ multiplex PCR, and TCRdb kept only the in-frame ones, dropping some. Here the sample spans under 150,000 clones, under 95% being singletons. The sequenced sample was peripheral blood, obtained on day 0 of AZD1222 vaccination. This chain uses TRBV6-5 with TRBJ2-7; 7 nucleotides align to TRBD1. The sequence was collected from an adult in good health. The CDR3 nucleotides read TGTGCCAGCAGTTACTCGACCCCGGGACAGCCCTACGAGCAGTACTTC. Encoded protein: CASSYSTPGQPYEQYF.